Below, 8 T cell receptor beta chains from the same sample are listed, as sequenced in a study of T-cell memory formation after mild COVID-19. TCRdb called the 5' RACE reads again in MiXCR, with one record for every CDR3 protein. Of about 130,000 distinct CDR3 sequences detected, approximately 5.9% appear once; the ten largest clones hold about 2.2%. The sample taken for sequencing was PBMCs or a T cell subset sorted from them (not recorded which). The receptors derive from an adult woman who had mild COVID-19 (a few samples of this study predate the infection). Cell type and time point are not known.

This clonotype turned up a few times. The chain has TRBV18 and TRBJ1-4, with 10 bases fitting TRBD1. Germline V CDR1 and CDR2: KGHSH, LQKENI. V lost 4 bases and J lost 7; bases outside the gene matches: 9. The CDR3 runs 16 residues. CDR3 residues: CASSLGGQGGLEKLFF. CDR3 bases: TGTGCCAGCTCACTCGGAGGACAGGGGGGACTTGAAAAACTGTTTTTT.

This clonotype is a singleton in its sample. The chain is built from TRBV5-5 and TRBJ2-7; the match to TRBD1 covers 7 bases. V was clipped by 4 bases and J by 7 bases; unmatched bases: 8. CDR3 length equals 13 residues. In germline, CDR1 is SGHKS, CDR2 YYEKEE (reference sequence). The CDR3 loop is CASSRTTGAEQYF. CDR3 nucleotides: TGTGCCAGCAGCCGAACTACAGGGGCAGAGCAGTACTTC.

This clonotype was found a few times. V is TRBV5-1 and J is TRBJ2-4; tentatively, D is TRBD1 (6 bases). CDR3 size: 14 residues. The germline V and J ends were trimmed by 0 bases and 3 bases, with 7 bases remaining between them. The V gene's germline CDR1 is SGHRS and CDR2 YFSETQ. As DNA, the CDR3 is TGCGCCAGCAGCTTGGGGACAGACAAAAACATTCAGTACTTC. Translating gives CASSLGTDKNIQYF. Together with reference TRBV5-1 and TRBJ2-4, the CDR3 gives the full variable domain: KAGVTQTPRYLIKTRGQQVTLSCSPISGHRSVSWYQQTPGQGLQFLFEYFSETQRNKGNFPGRFSGRQFSNSRSEMNVSTLELGDSALYLCASSLGTDKNIQYFGAGTRLSVL.

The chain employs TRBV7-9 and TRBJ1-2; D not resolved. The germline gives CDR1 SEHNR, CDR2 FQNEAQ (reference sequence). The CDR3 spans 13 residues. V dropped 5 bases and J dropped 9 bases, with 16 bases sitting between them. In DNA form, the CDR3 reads TGTGCCAGCAGCCCTTCGAACGGGGTGAGCTACACCTTC. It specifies CASSPSNGVSYTF.

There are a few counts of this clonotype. DNA of the CDR3: TGTGCCAGCAGTTTTGCCGGAAACACCATATATTTT. Protein: CASSFAGNTIYF. This chain uses TRBV12-3 or TRBV12-4 with TRBJ1-3; D gene unclear. V gave up 3 bases and J gave up 4 bases, with 4 bases separating them. The CDR3 has 12 residues.

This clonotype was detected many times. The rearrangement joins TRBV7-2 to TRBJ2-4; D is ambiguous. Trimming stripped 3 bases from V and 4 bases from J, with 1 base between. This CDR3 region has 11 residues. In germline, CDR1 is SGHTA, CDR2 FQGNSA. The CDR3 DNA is TGTGCCAGCAGCTTTAAAAACATTCAGTACTTC. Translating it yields CASSFKNIQYF. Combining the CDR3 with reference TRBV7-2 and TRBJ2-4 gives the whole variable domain GAGVSQSPSNKVTEKGKDVELRCDPISGHTALYWYRQSLGQGLEFLIYFQGNSAPDKSGLPSDRFSAERTGGSVSTLTIQRTQQEDSAVYLCASSFKNIQYFGAGTRLSVL.

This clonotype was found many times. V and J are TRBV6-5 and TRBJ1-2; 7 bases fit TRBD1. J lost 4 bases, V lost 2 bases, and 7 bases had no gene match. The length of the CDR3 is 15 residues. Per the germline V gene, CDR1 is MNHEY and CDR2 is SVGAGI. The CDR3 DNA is TGTGCCAGCAGTTACCCGGGAGCAGGGGGCTATGGCTACACCTTC. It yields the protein CASSYPGAGGYGYTF.

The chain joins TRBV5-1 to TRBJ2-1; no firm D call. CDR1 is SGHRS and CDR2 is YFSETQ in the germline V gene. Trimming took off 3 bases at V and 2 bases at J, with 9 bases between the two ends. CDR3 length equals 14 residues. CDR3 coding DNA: TGCGCCAGCAGCTGGCCGAAAACCTACAATGAGCAGTTCTTC. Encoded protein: CASSWPKTYNEQFF.